These 25 T cell receptor beta chains originate from one sample sequenced in a study of T cell changes during pregnancy in multiple sclerosis. Profiled with immunoSEQ multiplex PCR; TCRdb holds only in-frame clones, not every one. This table holds roughly 84,000 clones, around 95% found once. The sample here was peripheral blood, taken in the third trimester of pregnancy. The origin of the receptors is a female donor in good health, enrolled as a control in a pregnancy study.

The chain employs TRBV5-1 and TRBJ2-7, with D maybe TRBD2 (5 bases). With 0 bases removed from V and 3 bases from J, the gap between germline ends came to 13 bases. The V gene's germline CDR1 is SGHRS and CDR2 YFSETQ. The CDR3 extends over 15 amino acids. The CDR3 DNA follows: TGCGCCAGCAGCTTGGCTGGAGGCTTCTTCTACGAGCAGTACTTC. Encoded protein: CASSLAGGFFYEQYF.

V gene TRBV6-1 combines with J gene TRBJ2-3, with TRBD2 identical over 7 bases. The V segment lost 2 bases and the J segment 0 bases; nucleotides outside the gene matches: 8. Germline V gene lookup returns CDR1 MNHNS and CDR2 SASEGT. CDR3 length equals 17 residues. CDR3 residues: CASSEWEAGTSTDTQYF. Written as DNA, the CDR3 is TGTGCCAGCAGTGAATGGGAAGCGGGGACTAGCACAGATACGCAGTATTTT.

The chain joins TRBV5-1 to TRBJ2-1; 9 bases match TRBD2. With 0 bases clipped from V and 2 bases from J, the junction kept 3 bases outside the gene matches. This CDR3 has 16 residues. The germline gives CDR1 SGHRS, CDR2 YFSETQ. DNA for the CDR3: TGCGCCAGCAGCTTGGATGCTAGCGGGACCTACAATGAGCAGTTCTTC. Translation gives CASSLDASGTYNEQFF.

The CDR3 protein is CASFEAGGYNEQFF. Here the CDR3 DNA reads TGTGCCAGCTTTGAAGCGGGGGGATACAATGAGCAGTTCTTC. The V gene is TRBV6-1, the J gene TRBJ2-1; 9 bases match TRBD2. Germline V gene data show CDR1 as MNHNS and CDR2 as SASEGT. This CDR3 has 14 residues. V gave up 8 bases and J gave up 4 bases; unmatched junction bases: 6.

The V call is TRBV5-5, the J call TRBJ2-2, with 10 bases that match TRBD2. Looked up from germline, CDR1 is SGHKS and CDR2 is YYEKEE (reference sequence). The CDR3 sequence is 17 residues long. J gave up 1 base and V 2 bases, and 5 bases lay outside the gene matches. CDR3 sequence reads: CASSFKGLAVNTGELFF. The CDR3 region has the DNA TGTGCCAGCAGCTTCAAAGGACTAGCGGTGAACACCGGGGAGCTGTTTTTT.

The rearrangement links TRBV7-2 to TRBJ2-2, with 7 nucleotides matching TRBD1. CDR3 length: 17 amino acids. From germline, CDR1 is SGHTA and CDR2 FQGNSA. After removal of 2 bases from V and 7 bases from J, the junction contained 13 bases not matched to a gene. The CDR3 spells CASSLFSRRGLGGELFF. Written as DNA, the CDR3 is TGTGCCAGCAGCTTATTTTCCCGCAGGGGGTTAGGCGGGGAGCTGTTTTTT.

CDR3 nucleotides: TGCGCCAGCAGCCGATACCTAGCGGGAGACTACGAGCAGTACTTC. As protein: CASSRYLAGDYEQYF. This rearrangement joins TRBV4-1 to TRBJ2-7; 10 bases match TRBD2. The V segment lost 4 bases and the J segment 3 bases; nucleotides outside the gene matches: 6. Germline assignment: CDR1 MGHRA and CDR2 YSYEKL. CDR3 length: 15 residues.

V gene TRBV6-5 combines with J gene TRBJ1-2; 8 bases are shared with TRBD1. This CDR3 comprises 15 residues. Germline loops: CDR1 MNHEY, CDR2 SVGAGI. V shed 10 bases, J shed 8 bases, and the junction held 18 bases outside the gene matches. The CDR3: CATRLGAGGAGGYTF. CDR3 coding DNA: TGTGCCACCCGCCTCGGGGCAGGGGGCGCGGGCGGCTACACCTTC.

The rearrangement uses TRBV10-3 and TRBJ1-1; D is undetermined. The V end lost 10 bases, the J end lost 4 bases, and 16 bases lay between the germline ends. The CDR3 is 13 residues long. Germline V gives CDR1 ENHRY, CDR2 SYGVKD. CDR3 nucleotide sequence: TGTGCCACCATGGGAGGGTTCGGCACTGAAGCTTTCTTT. This gives the protein CATMGGFGTEAFF.

This clone has only one observation. This chain joins TRBV4-2 and TRBJ2-7; TRBD2 agrees at 14 bases. From germline, CDR1 is LGHNA and CDR2 YNFKEQ. J lost 4 bases, V lost 5 bases, and 4 bases had no gene match. This CDR3 spans 15 amino acids. CDR3 residues: CASSFRLAGGYEQYF. CDR3 nucleotide sequence: TGTGCCAGCAGCTTCCGACTAGCGGGAGGGTACGAGCAGTACTTC.

The gene calls are TRBV1 and TRBJ2-3; the tabulated D call, TRBD2, remains unverified against the DNA. TRBV1 is designated a pseudogene. The CDR3 extends over 16 amino acids. CDR3 region: CTSPGLAGGPGDTQYF. In DNA form, the CDR3 reads TGCACCAGCCCCGGACTAGCGGGAGGGCCGGGGGATACGCAGTATTTT.

The chain recombines TRBV28 with TRBJ2-7, with TRBD2 matching 7 bases. The ends lost 5 bases at V and 0 bases at J; junction bases unmatched: 16. Germline values: CDR1 MDHEN, CDR2 SYDVKM. This CDR3 has 18 residues. The CDR3 protein is CASSPSEGLAVSSYEQYF. The CDR3 region has the DNA TGTGCCAGCAGTCCGTCCGAAGGGCTAGCGGTGAGCTCCTACGAGCAGTACTTC.

The genes are TRBV4-1 and TRBJ2-1; D is unclear. Germline CDR1 MGHRA, CDR2 YSYEKL. Trimming pared 1 base from V and 8 bases from J, leaving 9 bases between. The CDR3 has 13 amino acids. The CDR3 bases are TGCGCCAGCAGCCAAGTCCAGAGCGATGAGCAGTTCTTC. It specifies CASSQVQSDEQFF.

V usage is TRBV19 and J usage is TRBJ2-3; no reliable D call. V was cut by 10 bases and J by 2 bases, with 10 bases left in between. CDR3 length: 12 amino acids. Germline assignment: CDR1 LNHDA and CDR2 SQIVND (reference sequence). CDR3 sequence (DNA): TGTGCCACCGAGAGTCCCACAGATACGCAGTATTTT. Translation gives CATESPTDTQYF.

V usage is TRBV11-1 and J usage is TRBJ2-7; D remains ambiguous. The germline V gene has CDR1 SGHAT and CDR2 FQDESV (reference sequence). V shed 6 bases and J shed 1 base, with 10 bases lying between them. The CDR3 has 13 residues. CDR3 coding DNA: TGTGCCAGCAGTCCGACAATATCCTACGAGCAGTACTTC. It codes for CASSPTISYEQYF.

This clone is a singleton in its sample. The V call is TRBV2, the J call TRBJ2-1; 8 bases agree with TRBD2. Germline CDR1 and CDR2: SNHLY and FYNNEI. There are 15 residues in the CDR3. The ends lost 5 bases at V and 2 bases at J; junction bases unmatched: 5. The CDR3 protein is CASSSTSGPYNEQFF. The CDR3 region has the DNA TGTGCCAGCAGTTCAACTAGCGGACCCTACAATGAGCAGTTCTTC.

The rearrangement uses TRBV5-1 and TRBJ2-4; 10 bases match TRBD1. The CDR3 has 16 residues. Germline V gives CDR1 SGHRS, CDR2 YFSETQ. Trimming took 4 bases from V and 2 from J; bases not matched to a gene: 6. In nucleotides, the CDR3 is TGCGCCAGCAGCACAGGGACAGGGGATCCCAAAAACATTCAGTACTTC. Its protein product is CASSTGTGDPKNIQYF. Filled out from reference TRBV5-1 and TRBJ2-4, the complete variable domain reads KAGVTQTPRYLIKTRGQQVTLSCSPISGHRSVSWYQQTPGQGLQFLFEYFSETQRNKGNFPGRFSGRQFSNSRSEMNVSTLELGDSALYLCASSTGTGDPKNIQYFGAGTRLSVL.

V is TRBV10-3 and J is TRBJ2-2; 9 positions agree with TRBD1. The germline gives CDR1 ENHRY, CDR2 SYGVKD. The CDR3 totals 14 residues. V lost 4 bases, J lost 7 bases, and 4 bases stayed unmatched. CDR3 DNA sequence: TGTGCCATCAGTGCGACAGGGGGTAGCGGGGAGCTGTTTTTT. It translates to CAISATGGSGELFF.

The rearrangement links TRBV5-4 to TRBJ2-7; 10 bases are a match to TRBD2. CDR1 and CDR2 (germline): SGHNT, YYREEE (reference sequence). The CDR3 runs 15 residues. V trimming: 2 bases; J trimming: 2 bases; junction bases outside the gene matches: 4. CDR3 nucleotide sequence: TGTGCCAGCAGCTTCCCTAGCGGGAGTACCTACGAGCAGTACTTC. Protein: CASSFPSGSTYEQYF. The variable domain in full, with the rest retrieved from reference TRBV5-4 and TRBJ2-7, is ETGVTQSPTHLIKTRGQQVTLRCSSQSGHNTVSWYQQALGQGPQFIFQYYREEENGRGNFPPRFSGLQFPNYSSELNVNALELDDSALYLCASSFPSGSTYEQYFGPGTRLTVT.

The chain is built from TRBV2 and TRBJ2-7, with TRBD1 matching over 7 bases. The CDR3 spans 13 residues. J lost 5 bases, V lost 11 bases, and 12 bases had no gene match. From germline, CDR1 is SNHLY and CDR2 FYNNEI. The CDR3 DNA sequence: TGTGCCGCCCAGGGGGTTAGTCCAAACGAGCAGTACTTC. Translation: CAAQGVSPNEQYF.

The rearrangement links TRBV5-1 to TRBJ2-3; TRBD2 matches 8 bases. The germline gives CDR1 SGHRS, CDR2 YFSETQ. The junction had 6 bases not matched to a gene; V was cut back by 4 bases and J by 5 bases. This CDR3 is 14 amino acids long. The CDR3 bases are TGCGCCAGCAGCCTAGGGACTAGTCAAGATACGCAGTATTTT. It is translated as CASSLGTSQDTQYF.

The chain combines TRBV29-1 with TRBJ1-1; D perhaps matches TRBD1 (5 bases). Germline CDR1 is SQVTM and CDR2 is ANQGSEA. This CDR3 is built from 15 residues. Trimming stripped 2 bases from V and 2 bases from J, with 15 bases between. CDR3 region: CSVERLQDRNTEAFF. The CDR3 DNA follows: TGCAGCGTTGAAAGGCTCCAAGACAGAAACACTGAAGCTTTCTTT.

V is TRBV2 and J is TRBJ1-4; no clear D gene. The CDR3 consists of 14 residues. The V end lost 6 bases, the J end lost 0 bases, and 8 bases lay between the germline ends. Germline V lookup: CDR1 SNHLY, CDR2 FYNNEI. CDR3 in DNA: TGTGCCAGCAGGAGAGATTCAACTAATGAAAAACTGTTTTTT. Translating gives CASRRDSTNEKLFF.

The genes are TRBV7-9 and TRBJ2-2, with D uncertain. Germline lookup yields CDR1 SEHNR and CDR2 FQNEAQ (reference sequence). The CDR3 runs to 14 residues. V lost 3 bases and J 2 bases, leaving 7 bases between the germline ends. The CDR3 nucleotides are TGTGCCAGCAGCTTCTCGTCTAACACCGGGGAGCTGTTTTTT. This sequence encodes CASSFSSNTGELFF.

The V and J genes are TRBV5-1 and TRBJ2-7, with 9 bases lining up with TRBD1. This CDR3 is 15 amino acids long. The germline gives CDR1 SGHRS, CDR2 YFSETQ. The trim removed 4 bases at V and 8 bases at J, leaving 13 bases unmatched. The CDR3 DNA reads TGCGCCAGCAGCCAAACAGGGGGCGAAGTTCAGAAGCAGTACTTC. Encoded protein: CASSQTGGEVQKQYF.